These 6 T cell receptor beta chains were sequenced from one sample in a study of T cell changes during pregnancy in multiple sclerosis. This table comes from immunoSEQ multiplex PCR, and its TCRdb copy is limited to in-frame clones, with some not included. This repertoire shows about 86,000 clones, 85% to 95% found once; its top ten account for around 1.7%. The sequencing here drew on peripheral blood, taken in the first trimester of pregnancy. The receptors come from a female donor in good health, enrolled as a control in a pregnancy study.

A note on this clone: Compared with germline, one end of the junction differs, possibly owing to a read error. The chain carries TRBV13 and TRBJ2-5, with a weak D call TRBD1 (5 bases). Per germline, CDR1 PRHDT and CDR2 FYEKMQ (reference sequence). The CDR3 spans 14 residues. DNA for the CDR3: TGTGCCAGCAGCTTAGAGGGGAACCAACAGACCCAGTACTTC. Encoded protein: CASSLEGNQQTQYF.

As regards this clone: This sample also contains other DNA sequences that code for the same CDR3. The chain joins TRBV30 to TRBJ1-3; D gene unclear. Trimming stripped 0 bases from V and 0 bases from J, with 18 bases between. This CDR3 contains 18 residues. Germline CDR1 GTSNPN, CDR2 SVGIG (reference sequence). CDR3 nucleotides: TGTGCCTGGAGTGTACTAAGGCCCCTAAGGAGCTCTGGAAACACCATATATTTT. Residues: CAWSVLRPLRSSGNTIYF. Full variable domain (missing parts from reference TRBV30 and TRBJ1-3): SQTIHQWPATLVQPVGSPLSLECTVEGTSNPNLYWYRQAAGRGLQLLFYSVGIGQISSEVPQNLSASRPQDRQFILSSKKLLLSDSGFYLCAWSVLRPLRSSGNTIYFGEGSWLTVV.

This clone appeared a single time. V gene TRBV19 combines with J gene TRBJ1-1; a weak D match, TRBD1 (5 bases). The CDR3 is 16 amino acids. V was pared by 3 bases and J by 1 base, with 15 bases between. Germline V gives CDR1 LNHDA, CDR2 SQIVND (reference sequence). DNA of the CDR3: TGTGCCAGTAGTATTGGGGCCAGGGTGTGGAACACTGAAGCTTTCTTT. Amino acids: CASSIGARVWNTEAFF.

This clone was seen once. The rearrangement links TRBV11-2 to TRBJ2-3; D is undetermined. CDR3 length: 15 residues. The V gene lost 1 base and the J gene lost 6 bases, with 14 bases spanning the gap. The germline gives CDR1 SGHAT, CDR2 FQNNGV. For the CDR3, the DNA is TGTGCCAGCAGCTTAGTTGAAGGATGGGCCGATACGCAGTATTTT. Translating it yields CASSLVEGWADTQYF.

The chain couples TRBV4-3 to TRBJ2-2; 7 bases align to TRBD1. V dropped 0 bases and J dropped 1; count of bases not matched to a gene: 2. The CDR3 has 16 amino acids. Germline V gene lookup returns CDR1 LGHNA and CDR2 YSLEER. In DNA, the CDR3 is TGCGCCAGCAGCCAAGATGCAGGGGGGAACACCGGGGAGCTGTTTTTT. This translates into CASSQDAGGNTGELFF.

The gene calls are TRBV11-3 and TRBJ2-3, with D possibly matching TRBD2 (6 bases). V was trimmed by 2 bases and J by 4 bases, leaving 10 bases between them. The CDR3 extends over 14 amino acids. Germline CDR1 SGHNT, CDR2 YENEEA. CDR3 amino acids: CASSLRGSADTQYF. In nucleotides, the CDR3 is TGTGCCAGCAGCTTACGGGGGAGCGCAGATACGCAGTATTTT.